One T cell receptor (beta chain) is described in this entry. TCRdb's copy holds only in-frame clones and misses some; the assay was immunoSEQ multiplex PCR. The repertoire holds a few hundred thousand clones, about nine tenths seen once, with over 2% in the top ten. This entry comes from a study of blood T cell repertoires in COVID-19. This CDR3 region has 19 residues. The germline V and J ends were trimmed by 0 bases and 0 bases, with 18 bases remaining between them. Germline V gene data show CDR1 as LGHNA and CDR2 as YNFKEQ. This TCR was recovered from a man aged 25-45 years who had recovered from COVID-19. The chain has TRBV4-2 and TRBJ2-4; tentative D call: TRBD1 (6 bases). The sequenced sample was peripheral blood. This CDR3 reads CASSQDQSGAGVAKNIQYF. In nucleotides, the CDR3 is TGTGCCAGCAGCCAAGATCAAAGTGGGGCAGGGGTAGCCAAAAACATTCAGTACTTC.